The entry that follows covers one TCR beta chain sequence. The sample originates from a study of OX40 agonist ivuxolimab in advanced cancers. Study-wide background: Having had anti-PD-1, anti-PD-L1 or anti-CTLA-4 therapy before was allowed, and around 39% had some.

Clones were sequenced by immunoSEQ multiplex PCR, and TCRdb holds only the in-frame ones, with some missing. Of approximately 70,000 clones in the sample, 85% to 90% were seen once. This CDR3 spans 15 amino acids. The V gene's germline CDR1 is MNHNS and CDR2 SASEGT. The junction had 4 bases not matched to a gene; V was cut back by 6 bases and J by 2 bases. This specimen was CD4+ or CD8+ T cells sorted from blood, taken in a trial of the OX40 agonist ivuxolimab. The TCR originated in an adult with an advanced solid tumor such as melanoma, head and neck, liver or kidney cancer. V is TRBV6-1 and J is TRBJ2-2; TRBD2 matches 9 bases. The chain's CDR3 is CASSPSGVNTGELFF. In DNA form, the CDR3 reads TGTGCCAGCAGCCCTAGCGGGGTTAACACCGGGGAGCTGTTTTTT.